What follows describes a single TCR beta chain. No antigen is known for it. CDR3 length equals 13 residues. V lost 5 bases, J lost 3 bases, and 10 bases lay in between. TCRdb fed the PCR reads into MiXCR, producing one record per CDR3 protein. The sample lists approximately 630,000 distinct CDR3 sequences, roughly 23% seen once, with roughly 0.83% in the top ten. The data derive from a study of molecular identifiers for immune sequencing clone quantification. Regarding the study as a whole: Single-cell amounts of spiked Jurkat TCR RNA were reportedly detectable among approximately 1 million naive cells.

This receptor was identified in a human donor in good health. Some libraries in this study had Jurkat cell RNA spiked in. The chain employs TRBV12-3 or TRBV12-4 and TRBJ1-2; D might be TRBD1 (5 bases). Input material: naive CD8+ T cells from blood, with Jurkat cell RNA spiked in. Sample subset: FACS-sorted CD8+CD4-CCR7+CD45RA+ naive T cells. The CDR3 loop is CASSPDSDYGYTF. The CDR3 nucleotides read TGTGCCAGCAGTCCCGACAGTGACTATGGCTACACCTTC.